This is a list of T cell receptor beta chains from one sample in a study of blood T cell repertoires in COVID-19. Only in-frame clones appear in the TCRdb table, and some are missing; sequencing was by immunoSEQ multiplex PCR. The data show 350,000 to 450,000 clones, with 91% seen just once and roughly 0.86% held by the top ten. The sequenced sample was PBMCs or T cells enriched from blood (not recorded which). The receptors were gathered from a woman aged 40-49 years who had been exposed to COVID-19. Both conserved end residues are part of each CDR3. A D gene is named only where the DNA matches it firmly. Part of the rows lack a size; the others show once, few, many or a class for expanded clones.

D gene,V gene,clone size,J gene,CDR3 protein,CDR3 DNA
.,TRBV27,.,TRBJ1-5,CASSPNSNQPQHF,TGTGCCAGCAGTCCCAACTCCAATCAGCCCCAGCATTTT
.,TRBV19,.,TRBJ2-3,CASSIGTAGAGTDTQYF,TGTGCCAGTAGTATAGGTACCGCAGGGGCGGGCACAGATACGCAGTATTTT
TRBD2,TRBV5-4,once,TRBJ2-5,CASSLLAGGQETQYF,TGTGCCAGCAGCTTACTAGCGGGGGGGCAAGAGACCCAGTACTTC
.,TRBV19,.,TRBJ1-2,CASRKGGANYGYTF,TGTGCCAGTAGGAAAGGGGGAGCTAACTATGGCTACACCTTC
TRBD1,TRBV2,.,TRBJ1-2,CASEYRGSYGYTF,TGTGCCAGCGAATACAGGGGTTCCTATGGCTACACCTTC
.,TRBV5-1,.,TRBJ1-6,CASSLRQASSYNSPLHF,TGCGCCAGCAGCTTAAGACAGGCGAGCTCCTATAATTCACCCCTCCACTTT
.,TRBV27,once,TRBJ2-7,CASSFPGSTEQYF,TGTGCCAGCAGTTTTCCCGGGTCCACCGAGCAGTACTTC
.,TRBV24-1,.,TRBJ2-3,CATSDLGGGPEITDTQYF,TGTGCCACCAGTGATCTAGGGGGGGGACCAGAGATCACAGATACGCAGTATTTT
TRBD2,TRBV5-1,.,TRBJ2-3,CASSPREVPDTQYF,TGCGCCAGCAGCCCCCGGGAGGTTCCAGATACGCAGTATTTT
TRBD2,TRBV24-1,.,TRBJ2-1,CATSDSLGGTSGGYNEQFF,TGTGCCACCAGTGATTCGCTAGGGGGGACTAGCGGGGGTTACAATGAGCAGTTCTTC
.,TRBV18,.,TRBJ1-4,CASSETGSTNEKLFF,TGTGCCAGCTCGGAGACAGGATCAACTAATGAAAAACTGTTTTTT
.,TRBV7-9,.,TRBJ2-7,CASSPATVSYEQYF,TGTGCCAGCAGCCCCGCGACAGTTTCCTACGAGCAGTACTTC
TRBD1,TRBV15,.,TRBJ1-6,CASQTGADSPLHF,TGTGCCAGCCAGACAGGGGCGGATTCACCCCTCCACTTT
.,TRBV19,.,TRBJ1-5,CASSTGQSNQPQHF,TGTGCCAGTAGTACTGGGCAGTCCAATCAGCCCCAGCATTTT
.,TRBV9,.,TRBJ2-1,CASSVDIHNEQFF,TGTGCCAGCAGCGTAGACATACACAATGAGCAGTTCTTC
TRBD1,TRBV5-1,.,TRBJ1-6,CASSLVGTGESSPLHF,TGCGCCAGCAGCTTGGTAGGGACAGGGGAGAGTTCACCCCTCCACTTT
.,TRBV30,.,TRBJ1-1,CAWTPGGLVTEAFF,TGTGCCTGGACCCCCGGGGGTCTGGTTACTGAAGCTTTCTTT
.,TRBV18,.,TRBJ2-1,CASSMGDFGFDEQFF,TGTGCCAGCTCAATGGGGGACTTCGGCTTCGATGAGCAGTTCTTC
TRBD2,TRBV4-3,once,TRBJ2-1,CASSQAGLDDEQFF,TGCGCCAGCAGCCAAGCGGGACTAGACGATGAGCAGTTCTTC
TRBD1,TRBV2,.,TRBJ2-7,CASSETGGSYEQYF,TGTGCCAGCAGTGAGACAGGGGGATCTTACGAGCAGTACTTC
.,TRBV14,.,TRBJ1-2,CASSRRGIGGYTF,TGTGCCAGCAGCCGTAGGGGGATAGGAGGCTACACCTTC
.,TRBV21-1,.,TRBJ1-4,CASSKALEQATNEKLFF,TGTGCCAGCAGCAAAGCGCTTGAACAGGCAACTAATGAAAAACTGTTTTTT
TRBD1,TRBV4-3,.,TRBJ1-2,CASSQGQGARGYTF,TGCGCCAGCAGCCAAGGACAGGGGGCGAGGGGCTACACCTTC
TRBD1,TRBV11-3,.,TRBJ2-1,CASSLETWGTAGSYNEQFF,TGTGCCAGCAGCTTAGAAACCTGGGGGACAGCCGGCTCCTACAATGAGCAGTTCTTC
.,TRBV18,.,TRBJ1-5,CASSPTNPQPQHF,TGTGCCAGCTCACCGACAAACCCTCAGCCCCAGCATTTT
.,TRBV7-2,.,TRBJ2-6,CASSLTRGSSGANVLTF,TGTGCCAGCAGCTTAACACGGGGAAGCTCTGGGGCCAACGTCCTGACTTTC
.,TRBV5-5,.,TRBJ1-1,CASSGQGWTEAFF,TGTGCCAGCAGCGGGCAGGGGTGGACTGAAGCTTTCTTT
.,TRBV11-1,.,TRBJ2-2,CASKKVSLGTGELFF,TGTGCCAGCAAGAAAGTCTCCCTAGGCACCGGGGAGCTGTTTTTT
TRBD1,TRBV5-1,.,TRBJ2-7,CASTKVGQGRYEQYF,TGCGCCAGCACCAAGGTGGGACAGGGGAGATACGAGCAGTACTTC
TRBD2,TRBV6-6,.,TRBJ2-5,CASSRTGSGGVQETQYF,TGTGCCAGCAGCCGAACGGGTAGCGGGGGGGTTCAAGAGACCCAGTACTTC
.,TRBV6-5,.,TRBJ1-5,CASSSLQGTDQPQHF,TGTGCCAGCAGCTCCCTACAGGGTACTGATCAGCCCCAGCATTTT
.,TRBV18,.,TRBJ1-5,CASSSEGGEQPQHF,TGTGCCAGCTCGTCAGAGGGAGGAGAGCAGCCCCAGCATTTT
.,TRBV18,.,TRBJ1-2,CASSPPRGYYGYTF,TGTGCCAGCTCACCACCGCGCGGGTACTATGGCTACACCTTC
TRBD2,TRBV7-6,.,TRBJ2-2,CASSRVGGAVTGELFF,TGTGCCAGCAGCCGCGTCGGGGGGGCGGTCACCGGGGAGCTGTTTTTT
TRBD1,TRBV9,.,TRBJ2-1,CASSTSPGQTYNEQFF,TGTGCCAGCAGTACTAGTCCGGGACAGACCTACAATGAGCAGTTCTTC
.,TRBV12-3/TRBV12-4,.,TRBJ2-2,CASRTGRNGELFF,TGTGCCAGCAGGACAGGGAGGAACGGGGAGCTGTTTTTT
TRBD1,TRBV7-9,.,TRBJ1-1,CASSAQGSLRAAFF,TGTGCCAGCAGCGCACAGGGGTCGCTCCGGGCCGCTTTCTTT
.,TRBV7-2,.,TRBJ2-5,CASSLAASAQETQYF,TGTGCCAGCAGCTTAGCGGCTAGCGCGCAAGAGACCCAGTACTTC
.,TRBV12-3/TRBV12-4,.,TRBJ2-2,CASSRDIRELFF,TGTGCCAGCAGCCGGGATATCCGGGAGCTGTTTTTT
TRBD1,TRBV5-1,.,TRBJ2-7,CASSLAGTGEGEQYF,TGCGCCAGCAGCTTGGCCGGGACAGGGGAGGGAGAGCAGTACTTC
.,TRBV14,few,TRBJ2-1,CASSRATGTNEQFF,TGTGCCAGCAGCCGCGCTACAGGGACCAATGAGCAGTTCTTC
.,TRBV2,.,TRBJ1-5,CASRGLFRGNQPQHF,TGTGCCAGCAGGGGACTCTTCCGAGGGAATCAGCCCCAGCATTTT
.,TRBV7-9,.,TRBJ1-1,CASSSTWRGTGNTEAFF,TGTGCCAGCAGCTCCACCTGGCGCGGGACGGGGAACACTGAAGCTTTCTTT
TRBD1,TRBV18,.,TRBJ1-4,CASSAGDRGKLFF,TGTGCCAGCTCTGCTGGGGACAGGGGAAAACTGTTTTTT
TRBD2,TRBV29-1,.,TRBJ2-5,CSVDTGTSRRETQYF,TGCAGCGTTGATACTGGGACTAGCAGGCGGGAGACCCAGTACTTC
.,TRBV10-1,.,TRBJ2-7,CASVDTYEQYF,TGCGCCAGCGTGGACACCTACGAGCAGTACTTC
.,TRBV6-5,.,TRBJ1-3,CASKKRAENTIYF,TGTGCCAGCAAGAAGAGGGCAGAAAACACCATATATTTT
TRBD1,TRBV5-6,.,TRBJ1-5,CASSAWTGANQPQHF,TGTGCCAGCAGCGCCTGGACAGGGGCCAATCAGCCCCAGCATTTT
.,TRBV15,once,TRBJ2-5,CATSRQGGNQETQYF,TGTGCCACCAGCAGACAGGGTGGAAATCAAGAGACCCAGTACTTC
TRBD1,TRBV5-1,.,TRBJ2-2,CASSHYQGAGELFF,TGCGCCAGCAGCCACTATCAGGGGGCCGGGGAGCTGTTTTTT
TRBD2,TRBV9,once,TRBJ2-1,CASSVAGTSGGATYNEQFF,TGTGCCAGCAGCGTCGCCGGGACTAGCGGGGGGGCCACCTACAATGAGCAGTTCTTC
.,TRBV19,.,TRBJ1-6,CASSNTGKGVNSPLHF,TGTGCCAGTAGTAATACAGGGAAAGGGGTTAATTCACCCCTCCACTTT
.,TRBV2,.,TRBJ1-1,CASSEGLTPEAFF,TGTGCCAGCAGTGAAGGACTGACTCCTGAAGCTTTCTTT
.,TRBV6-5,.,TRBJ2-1,CASRDYLGNEQFF,TGTGCCAGCAGAGACTATCTAGGCAATGAGCAGTTCTTC
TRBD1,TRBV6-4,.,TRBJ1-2,CASKRTGGGYTF,TGTGCCAGCAAGAGGACAGGGGGTGGCTACACCTTC
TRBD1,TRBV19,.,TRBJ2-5,CASSTGAQLQETQYF,TGTGCCAGTAGCACAGGGGCTCAACTCCAAGAGACCCAGTACTTC
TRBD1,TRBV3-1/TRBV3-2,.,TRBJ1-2,CASSKRTTTGGLYGYTF,TGTGCCAGCAGCAAAAGAACGACCACAGGGGGCCTCTATGGCTACACCTTC
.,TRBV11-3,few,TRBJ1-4,CASSLGGRLGEKLFF,TGTGCCAGCAGCTTAGGGGGCCGTTTGGGGGAAAAACTGTTTTTT
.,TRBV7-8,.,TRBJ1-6,CASTFVGLSSYNSPLHF,TGTGCCAGCACCTTCGTGGGCCTCAGCTCCTATAATTCACCCCTCCACTTT